This record looks at one TCR beta chain sequence and its context. These data belong to a study of blood T cell repertoires in COVID-19. About the study: PBMCs, B-cell-depleted T cells, or T cells were the source of the cDNA or gDNA that made up the material.

V lost 3 bases and J lost 5, with 7 bases in between. Germline assignment: CDR1 DFQATT and CDR2 SNEGSKA (reference sequence). This CDR3 contains 11 residues. TCRdb's copy holds only in-frame clones and misses some; the assay was immunoSEQ multiplex PCR. This table holds 65,000 to 75,000 clones, roughly 87% found once. Sample: peripheral blood. The clonotype comes from a woman aged 80 or over with active or convalescent COVID-19. This rearrangement joins TRBV20-1 to TRBJ2-5, with D possibly matching TRBD2 (5 bases). CDR3 residues: CSASGGETQYF. The DNA of the CDR3 is TGCAGTGCTAGTGGCGGGGAGACCCAGTACTTC.